The rows below give T cell receptor beta chains drawn from one sample of a study of T cells in tuberculosis. Profiling relied on immunoSEQ multiplex PCR, and the TCRdb table lists in-frame clones only, not all of them. The repertoire holds about 45,000 clones, with approximately 94% as singletons. Material for sequencing was PBMCs. All receptors derive from a donor aged 10 to 29 with latent tuberculosis or without tuberculosis infection. Some clones in this sample may be carry-over from other donors' samples. Each CDR3 is given with its conserved first and last residue. D genes are given only for firm matches. The size entry is marked missing in some rows and otherwise reads once, few, many or a size class.

j_call v_call d_call clone_size cdr3_nt cdr3_aa
TRBJ2-7 TRBV11-2 TRBD2 few TGTGCCAGCAGCTTAGATGGGCGGGAGTGGAACGAGCAGTACTTC CASSLDGREWNEQYF
TRBJ1-2 TRBV4-3 . . TGCGCCAGCAGCCAATCTGCGAGGGCCCCCGACTATGGCTACACCTTC CASSQSARAPDYGYTF
TRBJ1-5 TRBV11-2 . once TGTGCCAGCAGCTTAGGGGGGCACAATCAGCCCCAGCATTTT CASSLGGHNQPQHF
TRBJ2-7 TRBV4-1 TRBD2 . TGCGCCAGCAGCCCCTCCGGGGGGGCGCAATACGAGCAGTACTTC CASSPSGGAQYEQYF
TRBJ1-1 TRBV29-1 . . TGCAGCGTTGACTCCAGGGCCTACACTGAAGCTTTCTTT CSVDSRAYTEAFF
TRBJ2-3 TRBV7-6 . . TGTGCCAGCAGCTTAAATCAGGGAATAACAGATACGCAGTATTTT CASSLNQGITDTQYF
TRBJ2-1 TRBV23-1 TRBD2 . TGCGCCAGCAGTCAAACGGATCGGGATGGGGCGGGAGCAAGTAATGAGCAGTTCTTC CASSQTDRDGAGASNEQFF
TRBJ2-3 TRBV5-4 . . TGTGCCAGCAGCCCCCCGACTGGAACAGATACGCAGTATTTT CASSPPTGTDTQYF
TRBJ2-7 TRBV7-2 . . TGTGCCAGCAGCTTATACGAGATTTCCCCCTCCTACGAGCAGTACTTC CASSLYEISPSYEQYF
TRBJ1-2 TRBV7-9 . . TGTGCCAGCAGCCGGGATGCTTATGGCTACACCTTC CASSRDAYGYTF
TRBJ1-1 TRBV7-8 . . TGTGCCAGCAGCTTCGGGATGAACACTGAAGCTTTCTTT CASSFGMNTEAFF
TRBJ2-1 TRBV6-1 . . TGTGCCAGCACAACACCCCGGGGGGAGCAGTTCTTC CASTTPRGEQFF
TRBJ2-3 TRBV14 . . TGTGCCAGCAGCCAAGATTTAAAAGATACGCAGTATTTT CASSQDLKDTQYF
TRBJ1-1 TRBV10-3 TRBD1 . TGTGCCATCAGTGCGACGACAGGGGGAGAAACTGAAGCTTTCTTT CAISATTGGETEAFF
TRBJ1-2 TRBV28 . . TGTGCCAGCAGTCCGGACACCTCTTACTATGGCTACACCTTC CASSPDTSYYGYTF
TRBJ1-1 TRBV25-1 TRBD1 . TGTGCCAGCACCGGGACAGGGCACGGAGAAGGTTTTGGTGAAGCTTTCTTT CASTGTGHGEGFGEAFF
TRBJ2-7 TRBV30 TRBD1 . TGTGCCTGGAGTGTACAGGGGTCCGAGCAGTACTTC CAWSVQGSEQYF
TRBJ2-1 TRBV19 TRBD2 . TGTGCCAGTAGTATCTTTGCTAGCGGGAACGAGCAGTTCTTC CASSIFASGNEQFF
TRBJ1-2 TRBV28 TRBD1 few TGTGCCAGCAGCCCCCCATTCAGGACAGGGGATCAAGGCTACACCTTC CASSPPFRTGDQGYTF
TRBJ2-7 TRBV7-8 . . TGTGCCAGCAGCCCTAATTTAAGTGGCAGGCGGGCCGGCTCCTACGAGCAGTACTTC CASSPNLSGRRAGSYEQYF
TRBJ1-1 TRBV27 . . TGTGCCAGCAGTTTATTAGGGGAAACTGAAGCTTTCTTT CASSLLGETEAFF
TRBJ2-5 TRBV7-2 TRBD2 . TGTGCCAGCAGTCCAGCGGGACTAGCCGAAGAGACCCAGTACTTC CASSPAGLAEETQYF
TRBJ2-5 TRBV5-1 . . TGCGCCAGCAGCTTACTCGGGTTCTCACAAGAGACCCAGTACTTC CASSLLGFSQETQYF
TRBJ2-2 TRBV5-1 TRBD1 . TGCGCCAGCAGTCCTTCCAGGGGGCCCACCGGGGAGCTGTTTTTT CASSPSRGPTGELFF
TRBJ1-2 TRBV11-2 TRBD1 . TGTGCCAGCAGCCACTCGGAGGACAGGGGTCATGGCTACACCTTC CASSHSEDRGHGYTF
TRBJ1-3 TRBV9 TRBD1 . TGTGCCAGCAGCGTCCCCGGGGACAGCTCTGGAAACACCATATATTTT CASSVPGDSSGNTIYF
TRBJ2-3 TRBV27 TRBD2 . TGTGCCAGCAGTTTATCCCCTCCGACTAGCGGGATAGGAGTAGAGTATTTT CASSLSPPTSGIGVEYF
TRBJ2-1 TRBV5-4 . once TGTGCCAGCAGCGCAGCTTGGACAAGCTCCTACAATGAGCAGTTCTTC CASSAAWTSSYNEQFF
TRBJ2-3 TRBV4-2 TRBD2 once TGTGCCAGCAGCCAAGTTACTAGCGAGGAAGATACGCAGTATTTT CASSQVTSEEDTQYF